Listed below are T cell receptor beta chains from one sample, sequenced in a study of neurological immune-mediated disorders. Each CDR3 protein is one row after TCRdb ran MiXCR on the 5' RACE reads. The sample has some 89,000 distinct CDR3 sequences; 4.3% are singletons. The sample taken for sequencing was PBMCs. The receptor set was obtained from a woman aged 55 to 70 with multiple sclerosis. CDR3s include the opening cysteine and the closing phenylalanine or tryptophan. D genes are given only for firm matches. Clone size is given as once, few or many counts, or a class when the clone is expanded.

V gene	clone size	CDR3 length	D gene	J gene	CDR3 protein	CDR3 DNA
TRBV7-6	many	17	TRBD1	TRBJ2-1	CASSLFPTGGTYNEQFF	TGTGCCAGCAGCTTGTTCCCGACAGGGGGTACCTACAATGAGCAGTTCTTC
TRBV7-2	many	16	TRBD1	TRBJ2-7	CASSLGGTGGVYEQYF	TGTGCCAGCAGCTTAGGGGGGACAGGGGGTGTCTACGAGCAGTACTTC
TRBV3-1	many	16	NA	TRBJ2-7	CASSQDLVGSGREQYF	TGTGCCAGCAGCCAAGATCTGGTTGGTAGCGGTCGTGAGCAGTACTTC
TRBV6-5	many	13	NA	TRBJ2-2	CASRDRPTGELFF	TGTGCCAGCAGGGACCGACCCACCGGGGAGCTGTTTTTT
TRBV12-3/TRBV12-4	many	14	TRBD2	TRBJ2-2	CASSIAGGPRELFF	TGTGCCAGCAGCATAGCGGGGGGGCCTAGGGAGCTGTTTTTT
TRBV5-1	many	15	NA	TRBJ2-1	CASSLAGGAYNEQFF	TGCGCCAGCAGCTTGGCCGGAGGGGCCTACAATGAGCAGTTCTTC
TRBV6-6	many	13	NA	TRBJ1-2	CASRATGVGGYTF	TGTGCCAGCAGGGCTACGGGGGTCGGGGGCTACACCTTC
TRBV3-1	many	15	TRBD2	TRBJ2-1	CASSLSGRDYNEQFF	TGTGCCAGCAGCCTGAGCGGGAGAGATTACAATGAGCAGTTCTTC
TRBV3-1	many	16	NA	TRBJ1-1	CASSPGRRLTFTEAFF	TGTGCCAGCAGCCCCGGACGGAGACTGACTTTCACTGAAGCTTTCTTT
TRBV5-1	many	13	NA	TRBJ2-7	CASSGFRDYEQYF	TGCGCCAGCAGCGGGTTTAGGGACTACGAGCAGTACTTC
TRBV20-1	many	14	TRBD1	TRBJ1-5	CSAPEDRANQPQHF	TGCAGTGCCCCCGAGGACAGGGCTAATCAGCCCCAGCATTTT
TRBV6-5	many	16	TRBD1	TRBJ2-2	CASSYGTGVGTGELFF	TGTGCCAGCAGTTACGGGACAGGGGTGGGCACCGGGGAGCTGTTTTTT
TRBV2	many	13	NA	TRBJ2-7	CASRRDGSYEQYF	TGTGCCAGCCGAAGGGACGGATCCTACGAGCAGTACTTC
TRBV7-2	many	14	NA	TRBJ1-2	CATKYDSNLYGYTF	TGTGCCACCAAATACGACAGCAATCTTTATGGCTACACCTTC
TRBV6-5	many	15	TRBD1	TRBJ2-3	CASRQGAQSYGTQYF	TGTGCCAGCAGGCAGGGGGCTCAGAGCTACGGTACGCAGTATTTT
TRBV7-9	many	15	NA	TRBJ2-1	CASSSRRTDLNEQFF	TGTGCCAGCAGCTCCCGGAGGACAGATCTCAATGAGCAGTTCTTC
TRBV29-1	many	11	NA	TRBJ2-1	CSVDGYNEQFF	TGCAGCGTTGATGGCTACAATGAGCAGTTCTTC